The 30 T cell receptor beta chains in this list originate from one sample, sequenced in a study of T cell responses to AZD1222 COVID-19 vaccine. TCRdb keeps only in-frame clones here, not all; method: immunoSEQ multiplex PCR. The repertoire consists of roughly 190,000 clones, with about 92% occurring once and the leading ten covering about 1.2%. The sample here was peripheral blood, taken on day 0 of AZD1222 vaccination. These TCRs come from an adult in good health.

The V gene is TRBV9, the J gene TRBJ2-2, with 10 bases that match TRBD1. Germline lookup yields CDR1 SGDLS and CDR2 YYNGEE. There are 16 residues in the CDR3. Unmatched junction bases numbered 4, after V lost 3 bases and J lost 2 bases. The CDR3 sequence: CASSARDRGNTGELFF. In DNA, the CDR3 is TGTGCCAGCAGCGCTAGGGACAGGGGAAACACCGGGGAGCTGTTTTTT.

This sequence joins TRBV6-5 and TRBJ1-6; D is perhaps TRBD1 (5 bases). V gave up 0 bases and J gave up 8 bases, with 11 bases separating them. The germline V gene encodes CDR1 MNHEY and CDR2 SVGAGI. This CDR3 contains 15 residues. CDR3 sequence (DNA): TGTGCCAGCAGTTACTCGGGGCGGGCTTATTCACCCCTCCACTTT. It specifies CASSYSGRAYSPLHF.

The V and J genes are TRBV5-1 and TRBJ1-1; 10 bases match TRBD1. Germline V gene sequence: CDR1 SGHRS, CDR2 YFSETQ. This CDR3 is 15 amino acids long. The V and J ends lost 2 bases and 6 bases, in that order; junction bases with no gene match: 7. The CDR3 DNA reads TGCGCCAGCAGCTTAATGGGGACAGGGGTCCCTGAAGCTTTCTTT. Protein product: CASSLMGTGVPEAFF.

The chain is built from TRBV2 and TRBJ1-5; D remains unclear. The CDR3 runs 13 residues. Germline assignment: CDR1 SNHLY and CDR2 FYNNEI. Trimming stripped 6 bases from V and 0 bases from J, with 6 bases between. For the CDR3, the DNA is TGTGCCAGCAGGGGAAATAGCAATCAGCCCCAGCATTTT. The encoded protein is CASRGNSNQPQHF.

The V and J genes are TRBV3-1 (or the pseudogene TRBV3-2) and TRBJ1-1; no clear D. This CDR3 has 12 amino acids. Trimming removed 4 bases at V and 4 bases at J, with 7 bases between. Germline V gene lookup returns CDR1 LGHDT and CDR2 YNNKEL (reference sequence). CDR3 protein: CASSLSGTEAFF. CDR3 DNA: TGTGCCAGCAGCCTTTCGGGCACTGAAGCTTTCTTT.

The chain combines TRBV9 with TRBJ1-6; maybe TRBD1 (6 bases). Germline CDR1 is SGDLS and CDR2 is YYNGEE. V was shortened by 1 base and J by 5 bases, with 10 bases between the two germline ends. This CDR3 contains 15 residues. CDR3 residues: CASSVRGFNNSPLHF. CDR3 sequence (DNA): TGTGCCAGCAGCGTAAGGGGGTTTAATAATTCACCCCTCCACTTT.

As DNA, the CDR3 is TGCGCCAGCAACACCTTTGGGGTAGGCTACACCTTC. Translating gives CASNTFGVGYTF. V and J are TRBV5-1 and TRBJ1-2; D not certain. The CDR3 runs 12 residues. The germline gives CDR1 SGHRS, CDR2 YFSETQ. With 6 bases removed from V and 8 bases from J, the gap between germline ends came to 14 bases.

The chain has TRBV29-1 and TRBJ1-4, with 8 bases that match TRBD1. The germline CDR1 and CDR2 sequences are SQVTM and ANQGSEA. With 7 bases clipped from V and 4 bases from J, the junction kept 2 bases outside the gene matches. CDR3 length equals 12 residues. The CDR3 spells CSGTGNNEKLFF. The CDR3 DNA reads as TGCAGCGGGACAGGGAATAATGAAAAACTGTTTTTT.

The chain carries TRBV12-3 or TRBV12-4 and TRBJ1-6; TRBD1 is a possible D gene (5 bases). This CDR3 spans 13 amino acids. V was cut by 2 bases and J by 12 bases, with 11 bases left in between. In DNA form, the CDR3 reads TGTGCCAGCAGTTTAAGGCCGGGGGAACCCCTCCACTTT. This sequence encodes CASSLRPGEPLHF.

This chain joins TRBV19 and TRBJ2-1; no reliable D call. Germline V gives CDR1 LNHDA, CDR2 SQIVND (reference sequence). This CDR3 is built from 15 residues. Trimming took off 2 bases at V and 0 bases at J, with 8 bases between the two ends. The chain's CDR3 is CASSISLSSYNEQFF. As DNA, the CDR3 is TGTGCCAGTAGTATATCCCTAAGCTCCTACAATGAGCAGTTCTTC.

The chain has TRBV9 and TRBJ2-3; 7 positions agree with TRBD2. The trim removed 2 bases at V and 6 bases at J, leaving 12 bases unmatched. In germline, CDR1 is SGDLS, CDR2 YYNGEE. The CDR3 runs 16 residues. CDR3 sequence (DNA): TGTGCCAGCAGCGTCGGCAGCGGGGACTCGTGGGATACGCAGTATTTT. Translation gives CASSVGSGDSWDTQYF.

The V gene is TRBV3-1 (or the pseudogene TRBV3-2), the J gene TRBJ1-1, with D unclear. The V gene's germline CDR1 is LGHDT and CDR2 YNNKEL (reference sequence). The V end was cut by 5 bases, the J end by 2 bases, with 9 bases between. CDR3 length equals 13 residues. This CDR3 is CASSSVKNTEAFF. CDR3 bases: TGTGCCAGCAGCTCCGTTAAAAACACTGAAGCTTTCTTT.

This chain joins TRBV7-2 and TRBJ2-1, with D perhaps TRBD1 or TRBD2 (5 bases each). V lost 0 bases to trimming and J lost 2 bases, with 8 bases between them. The CDR3 is 15 amino acids. CDR1 and CDR2 (germline): SGHTA, FQGNSA. The CDR3: CASSLAGETYNEQFF. The CDR3 coding sequence is TGTGCCAGCAGCTTAGCGGGGGAGACCTACAATGAGCAGTTCTTC. The whole variable domain, remainder taken from reference TRBV7-2 and TRBJ2-1, is GAGVSQSPSNKVTEKGKDVELRCDPISGHTALYWYRQSLGQGLEFLIYFQGNSAPDKSGLPSDRFSAERTGGSVSTLTIQRTQQEDSAVYLCASSLAGETYNEQFFGPGTRLTVL.

The chain has TRBV11-2 and TRBJ2-6; D may be TRBD1 (5 bases). The CDR3 extends over 17 amino acids. V lost 1 base and J lost 2, with 12 bases in between. The germline gives CDR1 SGHAT, CDR2 FQNNGV. CDR3 nucleotides: TGTGCCAGCAGCTTAGTCCCCCTAGGGGCTGGGGCCAACGTCCTGACTTTC. Translation gives CASSLVPLGAGANVLTF.

The chain carries TRBV2 and TRBJ1-1; D is unresolved. The CDR3 is 10 residues long. V was shortened by 9 bases and J by 5 bases, with 7 bases between the two germline ends. Germline CDR1 reads SNHLY; CDR2 reads FYNNEI. CDR3 nucleotide sequence: TGTGCCAGTCTTCGAACTGAAGCTTTCTTT. Protein: CASLRTEAFF.

The J gene is TRBJ1-1, the V gene TRBV10-3, with D tentatively TRBD1 (5 bases). CDR1 and CDR2 from the germline V gene are ENHRY and SYGVKD. There are 14 residues in the CDR3. Between the trimmed V and J ends, which lost 6 bases and 0 bases, there was a span of 11 bases. Here the CDR3 reads CAIRGTGMNTEAFF. The CDR3 DNA reads TGTGCCATCAGGGGGACGGGCATGAACACTGAAGCTTTCTTT.

This chain joins TRBV3-1 (or the pseudogene TRBV3-2) and TRBJ1-3, with D perhaps TRBD1 (6 bases). Germline-derived CDR1 and CDR2 are LGHDT and YNNKEL (reference sequence). The CDR3 runs 14 residues. The ends were cut back, 1 base at V and 2 bases at J, with 6 bases in the middle. This CDR3 is CASSQGTAGNTIYF. CDR3 DNA sequence: TGTGCCAGCAGCCAAGGGACAGCTGGAAACACCATATATTTT.

CDR3 sequence: CASSISGGAYNEQFF. The CDR3 DNA sequence: TGTGCCAGTAGTATATCCGGGGGGGCCTACAATGAGCAGTTCTTC. The J gene is TRBJ2-1, the V gene TRBV19; 8 nucleotides align to TRBD2. The CDR3 covers 15 residues. CDR1 and CDR2 (germline): LNHDA, SQIVND (reference sequence). The V gene end was trimmed by 2 bases and the J gene end by 2 bases; junction bases not matched to a gene: 2.

This chain joins TRBV28 and TRBJ1-1, with a tentative D call TRBD1 (6 bases). Germline loops: CDR1 MDHEN, CDR2 SYDVKM. Trimming stripped 5 bases from V and 3 bases from J, with 13 bases between. The CDR3 totals 14 residues. Written as DNA, the CDR3 is TGTGCCAGCAGTCCACCACAGGGTTACACTGAAGCTTTCTTT. It yields the protein CASSPPQGYTEAFF.

The rearrangement joins TRBV12-3 or TRBV12-4 to TRBJ1-1; 7 bases map to TRBD1. The CDR3 contains 13 residues. Germline trimming cut 3 bases from V and 6 bases from J; bases unmatched to any gene: 4. DNA for the CDR3: TGTGCCAGCAGTTTGGCAGGGGGAGCTGAAGCTTTCTTT. This gives the protein CASSLAGGAEAFF.

The J gene is TRBJ1-5, the V gene TRBV4-1; D gene ambiguous. V was cut by 4 bases and J by 1 base, with 11 bases left in between. Germline values: CDR1 MGHRA, CDR2 YSYEKL. This CDR3 has 15 residues. The CDR3 sequence is CASSLWTGSNQPQHF. The CDR3 nucleotides are TGCGCCAGCAGCCTCTGGACCGGGAGCAATCAGCCCCAGCATTTT.

The J gene is TRBJ2-4, the V gene TRBV20-1; unclear D gene. Per germline, CDR1 DFQATT and CDR2 SNEGSKA (reference sequence). The ends were cut back, 3 bases at V and 5 bases at J, with 11 bases in the middle. There are 13 residues in the CDR3. The CDR3, as DNA: TGCAGTGCTAGTTACCGGAGAGAAAACATTCAGTACTTC. Encoded protein: CSASYRRENIQYF.

Only a few counts were recorded for this clone. The J gene is TRBJ1-1, the V gene TRBV11-3, with D possibly TRBD1 on 6 matching bases. Germline V lookup: CDR1 SGHNT, CDR2 YENEEA. This CDR3 is 14 amino acids long. The V end lost 4 bases, the J end lost 3 bases, and 12 bases lay between the germline ends. The CDR3 is CASSSRGSDTEAFF. In DNA form, the CDR3 reads TGTGCCAGCAGCTCCAGGGGCTCGGACACTGAAGCTTTCTTT.

This chain connects TRBV6-1 to TRBJ1-2; the D is unclear. The CDR3 extends over 14 amino acids. In germline, CDR1 is MNHNS, CDR2 SASEGT. V lost 3 bases, J lost 2 bases, and 10 bases lay in between. The CDR3 coding sequence is TGTGCCAGCAGTGATGGGAGCAACAACTATGGCTACACCTTC. Translation gives CASSDGSNNYGYTF.

This chain joins TRBV10-1 and TRBJ1-2; no reliable D call. Trimming took off 7 bases at V and 4 bases at J, with 13 bases between the two ends. The CDR3 length is 13 residues. Per germline, CDR1 WNHNN and CDR2 SYGVQD (reference sequence). The CDR3 here is CASTVNPTYGYTF. CDR3 DNA sequence: TGCGCCAGCACTGTCAATCCTACCTATGGCTACACCTTC.

The chain recombines TRBV28 with TRBJ2-1; TRBD1 aligns across 7 bases. There are 15 residues in the CDR3. CDR1 is MDHEN, CDR2 SYDVKM, per germline. J lost 0 bases, V lost 6 bases, and 5 bases had no gene match. The CDR3 sequence: CASRGQSSSYNEQFF. CDR3 bases: TGTGCCAGCAGGGGACAGTCTAGCTCCTACAATGAGCAGTTCTTC.

The genes are TRBV7-9 and TRBJ2-7, with 9 bases aligning to TRBD2. The trim removed 4 bases at V and 7 bases at J, leaving 8 bases unmatched. CDR3 length: 14 amino acids. Germline V lookup: CDR1 SEHNR, CDR2 FQNEAQ (reference sequence). Here the CDR3 reads CASSSSGGPEEQYF. The CDR3 bases are TGTGCCAGCAGCTCCAGCGGGGGGCCCGAAGAGCAGTACTTC.

The V and J genes are TRBV2 and TRBJ1-3, with no clear D. From germline, CDR1 is SNHLY and CDR2 FYNNEI. The CDR3 contains 12 residues. The germline V and J ends were trimmed by 3 bases and 4 bases, with 4 bases remaining between them. For the CDR3, the DNA is TGTGCCAGCAGTGAGGAAGGAAACACCATATATTTT. Translated: CASSEEGNTIYF.

The V and J genes are TRBV6-1 and TRBJ1-5, with unresolved D. The germline CDR1 and CDR2 sequences are MNHNS and SASEGT. The ends were cut back, 3 bases at V and 6 bases at J, with 15 bases in the middle. CDR3 size: 15 residues. Here the CDR3 reads CASSEAGGLLQPQHF. The DNA of the CDR3 is TGTGCCAGCAGTGAGGCAGGCGGACTTCTTCAGCCCCAGCATTTT.

This clone appeared once. The chain is built from TRBV10-3 and TRBJ1-4, with 7 bases that match TRBD1. V shed 0 bases and J 8 bases; nucleotides not matched to a gene: 18. Germline CDR1 ENHRY, CDR2 SYGVKD. This CDR3 spans 19 amino acids. The CDR3 loop reads CAISESKGGAGSPAEKLFF. The CDR3 nucleotides read TGTGCCATCAGTGAGTCGAAAGGGGGCGCGGGGAGCCCCGCCGAAAAACTGTTTTTT.